This is a list of T cell receptor beta chains from one sample in a study of shared clonotypes between healthy human individuals. This table comes from immunoSEQ multiplex PCR, and its TCRdb copy is limited to in-frame clones, with some not included. The data show about 600,000 clones, over 95% seen once. Source material: naive CD8+ T cells sorted from blood. These receptors were taken from a woman aged 25-40 years in good health. The CDR3 runs from the conserved cysteine through the conserved F or W. A D gene is named only where the DNA matches it firmly. Clone size is given for some rows only: seen once, a few or many times, or a class if the clone is expanded.

D	size	V	J	DNA	CDR3
.	.	TRBV5-4	TRBJ2-7	TGTGCCAGCAGCGCGGCAGGAGAGCAGTACTTC	CASSAAGEQYF
.	.	TRBV7-6	TRBJ2-1	TGTGCCAGCAGCTCTCCGGACTTCAGCTCCTACAATGAGCAGTTCTTC	CASSSPDFSSYNEQFF
.	.	TRBV13	TRBJ1-5	TGTGCCAGCAGCTTAAAACTCGTGACGGGAAATCAGCCCCAGCATTTT	CASSLKLVTGNQPQHF
TRBD2	.	TRBV13	TRBJ2-2	TGTGCCAGCAGCTTCCCCAGCGGGAGCGGGGCCGGGGAGCTGTTTTTT	CASSFPSGSGAGELFF
.	once	TRBV19	TRBJ1-2	TGTGCCAGTAGTATAGATGGGGATGGCTACACCTTC	CASSIDGDGYTF
TRBD2	.	TRBV27	TRBJ2-7	TGTGCCAGCAGTTTCGTTTTCCGGGGAGGGTACGCGTACGAGCAGTACTTC	CASSFVFRGGYAYEQYF
.	.	TRBV20-1	TRBJ2-1	TGCAGTGTGGAGACGTACAATGAGCAGTTCTTC	CSVETYNEQFF
TRBD2	.	TRBV14	TRBJ2-5	TGTGCCAGCAGCTCCGGGACTAGCCAAGAGACCCAGTACTTC	CASSSGTSQETQYF
TRBD2	.	TRBV9	TRBJ2-1	TGTGCCAGCAGCGTAGCTCCAAGCGGGAGAGCCTACAATGAGCAGTTCTTC	CASSVAPSGRAYNEQFF
TRBD1	.	TRBV27	TRBJ2-7	TGTGCCAGCAGTGTCCACCCGGGACAGGGGTTAGCGGGTCCCTACGAGCAGTACTTC	CASSVHPGQGLAGPYEQYF
.	.	TRBV4-3	TRBJ1-2	TGCGCCAGCGGGAATTCCTATGGCTACACCTTC	CASGNSYGYTF
.	.	TRBV10-3	TRBJ2-5	TGTGCCATCAGTGAGTCTTGGCAGAACCAAGAGACCCAGTACTTC	CAISESWQNQETQYF
.	.	TRBV7-9	TRBJ1-4	TGTGCCAGCAGCTCGGAAGCAACTAATGAAAAACTGTTTTTT	CASSSEATNEKLFF
TRBD1	.	TRBV30	TRBJ2-7	TGTGCCTGGAGTCTGACAGGGGGTTCCCACGAGCAGTACTTC	CAWSLTGGSHEQYF
.	.	TRBV7-8	TRBJ1-4	TGTGCCAGCAGCCCCTCAGTGGGGGCAGCGGAAGAAAAACTGTTTTTT	CASSPSVGAAEEKLFF
.	.	TRBV20-1	TRBJ2-1	TGCAGTGCTAGTTCGTACAATGAGCAGTTCTTC	CSASSYNEQFF
.	.	TRBV7-3	TRBJ2-1	TGTGCCAGCAGCTTGGATCTAGCGAATGAGCAGTTCTTC	CASSLDLANEQFF
TRBD2	.	TRBV6-5	TRBJ2-1	TGTGCCAGCAGTTATGGACTAGCGGGAGATGAGCAGTTCTTC	CASSYGLAGDEQFF
TRBD1	.	TRBV9	TRBJ2-5	TGTGCCAGCAGCGTAGTCGGCAGGGGGCAAGAGACCCAGTACTTC	CASSVVGRGQETQYF
.	.	TRBV2	TRBJ2-1	TGTGCCAGCAGGGGTGGACAGAAGCCATACAATGAGCAGTTCTTC	CASRGGQKPYNEQFF
.	.	TRBV27	TRBJ2-3	TGTGCCAGCAGGGTGATACAGGGAGGCGCAGATACGCAGTATTTT	CASRVIQGGADTQYF
.	.	TRBV13	TRBJ2-5	TGTGCCAGCAGCGCTAGACTCCTCCAAGAGACCCAGTACTTC	CASSARLLQETQYF
.	once	TRBV19	TRBJ1-4	TGTGCCAGTAGTACGGGGCCTAATGAAAAACTGTTTTTT	CASSTGPNEKLFF
TRBD1	.	TRBV7-2	TRBJ2-5	TGTGCCAGCAGCTTGTGGGACAGGGTCGGAGAGACCCAGTACTTC	CASSLWDRVGETQYF
TRBD2	.	TRBV7-6	TRBJ2-3	TGTGCCAGCAGCTTAGAGGCGGGAGGGCCCGCAGATACGCAGTATTTT	CASSLEAGGPADTQYF
.	.	TRBV27	TRBJ2-7	TGTGCCAGCAGTCATGAGGGGGGGACCTACGAGCAGTACTTC	CASSHEGGTYEQYF
TRBD1	.	TRBV27	TRBJ1-4	TGTGCCAGCAAAACGACAGGGAGTCAGGAAAAACTGTTTTTT	CASKTTGSQEKLFF
TRBD1	.	TRBV7-9	TRBJ2-7	TGTGCCAGCATGGGACAGTCCCGTTACGAGCAGTACTTC	CASMGQSRYEQYF
.	.	TRBV6-5	TRBJ1-2	TGTGCCAGCAGTTACGGGTTTTACTATGGCTACACCTTC	CASSYGFYYGYTF
.	once	TRBV4-1	TRBJ2-5	TGCGCCAGCAGCCAAACAGGGAACCAAGAGACCCAGTACTTC	CASSQTGNQETQYF
.	.	TRBV6-5	TRBJ2-7	TGTGCCAGCAGTTTCAGGGGTTCCGCCGACTACGAGCAGTACTTC	CASSFRGSADYEQYF
.	.	TRBV29-1	TRBJ2-2	TGCAGCGTTGAATGGCGGTCCGGGGAGCTGTTTTTT	CSVEWRSGELFF
TRBD1	.	TRBV11-2	TRBJ1-1	TGTGCCAGCAGCCGGCGGATGGGACAGGGGGACACTGAAGCTTTCTTT	CASSRRMGQGDTEAFF
TRBD1	.	TRBV5-6	TRBJ1-3	TGTGCCAGGGCGCTCCGGACGACAGGGCTAGTTGCTGGAAACACCATATATTTT	CARALRTTGLVAGNTIYF
TRBD2	.	TRBV29-1	TRBJ2-1	TGCAGCGTTGAAGAGGCCTCCAGCGGGAGGCGATCCAATGAGCAGTTCTTC	CSVEEASSGRRSNEQFF
.	.	TRBV5-5	TRBJ2-1	TGTGCCAGCAGACTAGCACGGAGCTCCTGCAATGAGCAGTTCTTC	CASRLARSSCNEQFF
TRBD2	.	TRBV5-1	TRBJ2-1	TGCGCCAGCAGCTGGCCCCGGGACCGCGGGAGTTATACCTCCTACAATGAGCAGTTCTTC	CASSWPRDRGSYTSYNEQFF
TRBD2	.	TRBV13	TRBJ2-1	TGTGCCAGCAGCGGGAGGACTAGCGGGGGGTACAATGAGCAGTTCTTC	CASSGRTSGGYNEQFF
.	few	TRBV5-1	TRBJ1-2	TGCGCCAGCAGCTTCCCAGACAGCTATGGCTACACCTTC	CASSFPDSYGYTF
TRBD1	.	TRBV5-4	TRBJ2-7	TGTGCCAGCAGCTTAACCGGGACAGGGGCTCGGGAGCAGTACTTC	CASSLTGTGAREQYF
TRBD2	.	TRBV7-2	TRBJ2-3	TGTGCCAGCAGCTTAGATTTACTAGCGGGAGAGGCAGATACGCAGTATTTT	CASSLDLLAGEADTQYF
TRBD1	.	TRBV28	TRBJ2-7	TGTGCCAGCAGATTGACAGGGGGCTCCTACGAGCAGTACTTC	CASRLTGGSYEQYF
.	.	TRBV12-5	TRBJ2-3	TGTGCTAGTGGCCCCCACTCCACAGATACGCAGTATTTT	CASGPHSTDTQYF
TRBD2	.	TRBV2	TRBJ2-7	TGTGCCAGCAGTGATGACAGCTCCGGGACTAAACCCTACGAGCAGTACTTC	CASSDDSSGTKPYEQYF
TRBD2	.	TRBV27	TRBJ2-1	TGTGCCAGCAGTCCAAACTTGGCGGGAGGGCACCACAATGAGCAGTTCTTC	CASSPNLAGGHHNEQFF
TRBD1	few	TRBV5-5	TRBJ2-7	TGTGCCAGCAGCGCCGGGACAGGGGGCTACGAGCAGTACTTC	CASSAGTGGYEQYF
TRBD2	.	TRBV9	TRBJ2-3	TGTGCCAGCAGCGTAGACGGGACTAGCTATAGCACAGATACGCAGTATTTT	CASSVDGTSYSTDTQYF
.	.	TRBV28	TRBJ2-7	TGTGCCAGCATCCCAGTGTTGAGGGGAATCGCCGAGCAGTACTTC	CASIPVLRGIAEQYF
TRBD2	.	TRBV7-2	TRBJ2-2	TGTGCCAGCAGCCCGACTAGCGGGAACACCGGGGAGCTGTTTTTT	CASSPTSGNTGELFF
.	.	TRBV29-1	TRBJ1-5	TGCAGCGTTCCCGGGGCAGGAGGCCAGCCCCAGCATTTT	CSVPGAGGQPQHF
.	.	TRBV7-9	TRBJ2-7	TGTGCCAGCAGCTCGAGCTCCTACGAGCAGTACTTC	CASSSSSYEQYF
TRBD1	.	TRBV5-8	TRBJ2-7	TGTGCCAGCAGTCGCGGGACAGGGTGGAAAGACGAGCAGTACTTC	CASSRGTGWKDEQYF
.	once	TRBV11-2	TRBJ2-7	TGTGCCAGCAGGCCGACCGACGGGACCTACGAGCAGTACTTC	CASRPTDGTYEQYF
TRBD2	.	TRBV19	TRBJ2-1	TGTGCCAGTAGTATTTTAGCGGGAGTGGTGAATGAGCAGTTCTTC	CASSILAGVVNEQFF
TRBD2	.	TRBV27	TRBJ2-2	TGTGCCAGCAGTATAGCGGGGGTGAACACCGGGGAGCTGTTTTTT	CASSIAGVNTGELFF